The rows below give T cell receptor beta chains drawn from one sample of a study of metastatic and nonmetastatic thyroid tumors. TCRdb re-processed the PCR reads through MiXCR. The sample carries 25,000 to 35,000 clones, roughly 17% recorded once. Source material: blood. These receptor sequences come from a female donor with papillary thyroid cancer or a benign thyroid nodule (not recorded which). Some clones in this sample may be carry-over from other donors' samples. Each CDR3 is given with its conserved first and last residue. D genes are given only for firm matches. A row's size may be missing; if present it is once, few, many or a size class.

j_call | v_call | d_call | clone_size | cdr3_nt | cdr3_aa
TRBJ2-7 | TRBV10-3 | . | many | TGTGCCATCAGCCCCGAATACGAGCAGTACTTC | CAISPEYEQYF
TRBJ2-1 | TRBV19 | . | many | TGTGCCAGTAGTATACCGGGCCAGGGAGTCCATGAGCAGTTCTTC | CASSIPGQGVHEQFF
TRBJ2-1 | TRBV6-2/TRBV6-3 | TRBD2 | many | TGTGCCAGCAGTTGGACTAGCGGGGGTAGTGGGAACAATGAGCAGTTCTTC | CASSWTSGGSGNNEQFF
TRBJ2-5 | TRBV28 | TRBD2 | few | TGTGCCAGTGGGAGCGGGGGGGGTTCGGAGACCCAGTACTTC | CASGSGGGSETQYF
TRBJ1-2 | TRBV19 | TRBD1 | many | TGTGCCAGTAGCAACCCGGGACAGCCGACCAACTATGGCTACACCTTC | CASSNPGQPTNYGYTF
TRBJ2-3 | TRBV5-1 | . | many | TGCGCCAGCAGTTTACAGGTATCAGAGGCAGATACGCAGTATTTT | CASSLQVSEADTQYF
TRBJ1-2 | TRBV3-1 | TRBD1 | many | TGTGCCAGCAGCCCCGGACAGGCTAGGGTCTATGGCTACACCTTC | CASSPGQARVYGYTF
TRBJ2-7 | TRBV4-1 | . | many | TGCGCCAGCAGCGACTTCGCGGCGCAGTACTTC | CASSDFAAQYF
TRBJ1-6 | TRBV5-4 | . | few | TGTGCCAGCAGCTTGGTACGGGGGGCGGCTACTTCTAATTCACCCCTCCACTTT | CASSLVRGAATSNSPLHF
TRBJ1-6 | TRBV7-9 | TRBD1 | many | TGTGCCAGCAGCTCGCAGGGGGCTTGGAATTCACCCCTCCACTTT | CASSSQGAWNSPLHF
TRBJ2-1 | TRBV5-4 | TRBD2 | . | TGTGCCAGCAGCTTGGCCGGGGGTAGCGGGATTAACAATGAGCAGTTCTTC | CASSLAGGSGINNEQFF
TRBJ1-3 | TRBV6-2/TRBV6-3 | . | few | TGTGCCAGCAGCCGGTCTGGAAACACCATATATTTT | CASSRSGNTIYF
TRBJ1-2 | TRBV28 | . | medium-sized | TGTGCCAGCAGCCCTTGGAACTATGGCTACACCTTC | CASSPWNYGYTF
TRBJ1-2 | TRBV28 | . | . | TGTGCCAGCAGCCCCTGCTACACCTTC | CASSPCYTF
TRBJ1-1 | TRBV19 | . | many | TGTGCCAGTAGATTTGGACCTAACACTGAAGCTTTCTTT | CASRFGPNTEAFF
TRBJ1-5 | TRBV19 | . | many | TGTGCCAGTAGTATATCCTTTGGGGGCCCCCGTACCAATCAGCCCCAGCATTTT | CASSISFGGPRTNQPQHF
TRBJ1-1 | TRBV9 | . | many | TGTGCCAGCAGCGTAGGGGAGAACACTGAAGCTTTCTTT | CASSVGENTEAFF
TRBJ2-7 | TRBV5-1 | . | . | TGCGCCAGCAGCCCCTTAACAGGGACCTACGAGCAGTACTTC | CASSPLTGTYEQYF
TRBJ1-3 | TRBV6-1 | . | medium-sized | TGTGCCAGCAGTCCCATGGGTGGAAACACCATATATTTT | CASSPMGGNTIYF
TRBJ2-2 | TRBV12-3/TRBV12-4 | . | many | TGTGCCAGCAGACTGACAGAGACCGGGGAGCTGTTTTTT | CASRLTETGELFF
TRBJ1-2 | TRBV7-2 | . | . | TGTGACAGCAGCTTCCGGGGGGCCTATGGATACACCTTC | CDSSFRGAYGYTF
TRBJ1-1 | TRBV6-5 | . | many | TGTGCCAGCAGTTACCAAATCTACCTGGATGTCACTGAAGCTTTCTTT | CASSYQIYLDVTEAFF
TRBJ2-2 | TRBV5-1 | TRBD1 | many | TGCGCCAGCAGCTTGGCCGGGACAGGGACGGGCGGGGAGCTGTTTTTT | CASSLAGTGTGGELFF
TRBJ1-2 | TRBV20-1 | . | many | TGCATGTCCGATTGGTCCAACGGGTATGGCTACACCTTC | CMSDWSNGYGYTF
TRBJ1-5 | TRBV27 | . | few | TGTGCCAGCAGGCTACGGGGGGCCAATAAGCCCCAGCATTTT | CASRLRGANKPQHF